This T cell receptor beta chain was profiled in a study of identical twins' blood T cells. The donors were healthy female monozygous twins, three pairs in total. This clonotype was seen a handful of times. From germline, CDR1 is LNHDA and CDR2 SQIVND (reference sequence). V was trimmed by 7 bases and J by 6 bases, leaving 9 bases between them. The CDR3 consists of 11 residues. The authors' processing: Per-library CDR3 reads ranged 2.2 to 3.6 million; clonotypes, ~100,000 to ~550,000. TCRdb analysed the 5' RACE reads with MiXCR anew, one entry per CDR3 protein. TCRdb's processing, not the study's, gives the V and J calls here. The data show 350,000 to 400,000 distinct CDR3 sequences, 25% to 35% seen once.

The TCR comes from a woman aged 18 to 55 in good health. The sequencing input was PBMCs. The chain carries TRBV19 and TRBJ1-2; D is unclear. The CDR3 sequence is CASMNGNGYTF. Written as DNA, the CDR3 is TGTGCCAGTATGAATGGGAATGGCTACACCTTC. Full variable domain (rest looked up from reference TRBV19 and TRBJ1-2): DGGITQSPKYLFRKEGQNVTLSCEQNLNHDAMYWYRQDPGQGLRLIYYSQIVNDFQKGDIAEGYSVSREKKESFPLTVTSAQKNPTAFYLCASMNGNGYTFGSGTRLTVV.